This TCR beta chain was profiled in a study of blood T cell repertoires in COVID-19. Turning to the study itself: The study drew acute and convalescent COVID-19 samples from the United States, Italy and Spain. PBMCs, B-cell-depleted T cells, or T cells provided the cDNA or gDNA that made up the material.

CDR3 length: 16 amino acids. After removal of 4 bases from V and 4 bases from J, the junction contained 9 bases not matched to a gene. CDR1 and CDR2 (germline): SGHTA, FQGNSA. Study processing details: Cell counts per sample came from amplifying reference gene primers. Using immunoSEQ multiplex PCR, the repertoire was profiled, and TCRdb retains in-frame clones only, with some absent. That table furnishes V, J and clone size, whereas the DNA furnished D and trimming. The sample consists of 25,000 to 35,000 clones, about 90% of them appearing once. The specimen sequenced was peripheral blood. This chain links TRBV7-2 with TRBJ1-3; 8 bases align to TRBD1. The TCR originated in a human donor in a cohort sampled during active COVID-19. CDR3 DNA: TGTGCCAGCAGCTCCCGACCCGGGACAGGCGGAAACACCATATATTTT. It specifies CASSSRPGTGGNTIYF.